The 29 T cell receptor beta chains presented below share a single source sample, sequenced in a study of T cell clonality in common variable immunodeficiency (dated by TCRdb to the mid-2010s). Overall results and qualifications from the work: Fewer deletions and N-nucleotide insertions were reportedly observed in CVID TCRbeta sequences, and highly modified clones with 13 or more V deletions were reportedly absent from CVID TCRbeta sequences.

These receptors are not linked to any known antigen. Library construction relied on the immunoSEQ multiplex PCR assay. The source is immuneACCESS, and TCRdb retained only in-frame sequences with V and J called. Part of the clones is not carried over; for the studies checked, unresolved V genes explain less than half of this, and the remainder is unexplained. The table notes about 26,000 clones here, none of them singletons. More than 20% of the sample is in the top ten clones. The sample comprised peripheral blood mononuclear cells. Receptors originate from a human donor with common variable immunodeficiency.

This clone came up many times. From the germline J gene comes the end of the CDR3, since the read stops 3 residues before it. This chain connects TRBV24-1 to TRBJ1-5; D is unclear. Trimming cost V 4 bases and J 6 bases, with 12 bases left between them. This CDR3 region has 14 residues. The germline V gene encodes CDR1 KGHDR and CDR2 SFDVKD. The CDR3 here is CATSDQPTGQPQHF. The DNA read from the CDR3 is TGTGCCACCAGTGACCAGCCGACGGGTCAGCCC.

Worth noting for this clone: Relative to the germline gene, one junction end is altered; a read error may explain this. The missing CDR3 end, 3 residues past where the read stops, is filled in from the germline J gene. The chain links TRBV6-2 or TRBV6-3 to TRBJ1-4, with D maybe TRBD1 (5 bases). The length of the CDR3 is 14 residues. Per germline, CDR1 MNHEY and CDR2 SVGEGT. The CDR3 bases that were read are TGTGCCAGCAGTTACCGGGGGACTAAGGAAAAA. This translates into CASSYRGTKEK. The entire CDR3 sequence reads CASSYRGTKEKLFF.

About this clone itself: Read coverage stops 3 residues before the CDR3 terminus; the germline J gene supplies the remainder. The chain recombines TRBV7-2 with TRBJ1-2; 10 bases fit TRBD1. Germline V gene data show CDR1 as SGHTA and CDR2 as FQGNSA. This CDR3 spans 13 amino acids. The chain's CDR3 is CASSFGQGGGYTF. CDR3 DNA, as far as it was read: TGTGCCAGCAGCTTTGGACAGGGGGGAGGC.

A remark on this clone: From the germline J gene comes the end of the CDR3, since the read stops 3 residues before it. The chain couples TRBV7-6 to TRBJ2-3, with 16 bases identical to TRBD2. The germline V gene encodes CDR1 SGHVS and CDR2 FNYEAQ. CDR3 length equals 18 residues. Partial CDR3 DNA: TGTGCCAGCAGCTTTTCCGGAGGGGGACTAGCGGGAGGGGTAACG. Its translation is CASSFSGGGLAGGVT. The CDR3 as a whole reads CASSFSGGGLAGGVTQYF.

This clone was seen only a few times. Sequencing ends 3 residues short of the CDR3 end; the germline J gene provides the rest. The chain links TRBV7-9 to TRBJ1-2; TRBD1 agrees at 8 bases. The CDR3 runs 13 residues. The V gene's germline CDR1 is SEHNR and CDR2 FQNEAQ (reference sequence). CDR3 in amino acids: CASSLQGAGGYTF. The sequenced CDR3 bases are TGTGCCAGCAGCTTACAGGGGGCCGGCGGC.

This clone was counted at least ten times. CDR3 DNA, as far as it was read: TGTGCCAGCGTAAGACAGGGGGCCTACAATGAG. Protein product: CASVRQGAYNE. The full CDR3 is CASVRQGAYNEQFF. The chain recombines TRBV2 with TRBJ2-1, with 9 bases aligning to TRBD1. Read data end 3 residues before the CDR3 end; the end is taken from the germline J gene. V trimming: 8 bases; J trimming: 2 bases; junction bases outside the gene matches: 4. The CDR3 covers 14 residues. Germline values: CDR1 SNHLY, CDR2 FYNNEI.

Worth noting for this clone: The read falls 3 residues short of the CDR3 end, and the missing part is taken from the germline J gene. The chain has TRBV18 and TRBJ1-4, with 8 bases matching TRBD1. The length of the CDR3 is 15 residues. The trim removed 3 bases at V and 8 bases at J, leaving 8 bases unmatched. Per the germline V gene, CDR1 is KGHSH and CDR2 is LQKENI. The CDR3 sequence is CASSPQTGDREKLFF. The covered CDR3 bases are TGTGCCAGCTCACCCCAGACAGGGGACAGAGAAAAA.

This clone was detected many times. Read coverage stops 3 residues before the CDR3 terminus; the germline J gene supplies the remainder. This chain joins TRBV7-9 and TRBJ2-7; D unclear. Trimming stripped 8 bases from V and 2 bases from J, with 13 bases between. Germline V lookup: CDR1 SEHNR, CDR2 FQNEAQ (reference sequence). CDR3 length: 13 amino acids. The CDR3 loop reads CASVRSPAYEQYF. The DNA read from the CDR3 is TGTGCCAGCGTAAGGTCTCCAGCCTACGAG. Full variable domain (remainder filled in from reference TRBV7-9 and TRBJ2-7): DTGVSQNPRHKITKRGQNVTFRCDPISEHNRLYWYRQTLGQGPEFLTYFQNEAQLEKSRLLSDRFSAERPKGSFSTLEIQRTEQGDSAMYLCASVRSPAYEQYFGPGTRLTVT.

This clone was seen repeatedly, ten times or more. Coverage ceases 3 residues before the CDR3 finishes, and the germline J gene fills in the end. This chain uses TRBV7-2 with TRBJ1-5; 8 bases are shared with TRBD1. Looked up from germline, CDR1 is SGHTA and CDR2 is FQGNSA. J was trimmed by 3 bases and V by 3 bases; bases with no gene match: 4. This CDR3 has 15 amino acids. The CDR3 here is CASSFGTGTNQPQHF. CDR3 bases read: TGTGCCAGCAGCTTCGGGACAGGCACCAATCAGCCC.

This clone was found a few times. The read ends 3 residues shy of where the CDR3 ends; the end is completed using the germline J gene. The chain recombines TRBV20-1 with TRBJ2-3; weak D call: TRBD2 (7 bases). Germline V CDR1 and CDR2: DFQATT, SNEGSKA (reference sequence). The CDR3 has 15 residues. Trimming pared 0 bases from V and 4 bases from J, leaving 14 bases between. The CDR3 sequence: CSARDIGGQSDTQYF. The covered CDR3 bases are TGCAGTGCTAGAGATATCGGGGGGCAGTCAGATACG.

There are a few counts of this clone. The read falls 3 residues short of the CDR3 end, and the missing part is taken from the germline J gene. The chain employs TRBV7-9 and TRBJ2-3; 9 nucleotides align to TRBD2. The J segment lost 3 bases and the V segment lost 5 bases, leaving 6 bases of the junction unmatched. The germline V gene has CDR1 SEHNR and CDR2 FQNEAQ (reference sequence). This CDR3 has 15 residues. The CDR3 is CASSPVTSGTDTQYF. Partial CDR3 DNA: TGTGCCAGCAGCCCCGTTACTAGCGGGACAGATACG.

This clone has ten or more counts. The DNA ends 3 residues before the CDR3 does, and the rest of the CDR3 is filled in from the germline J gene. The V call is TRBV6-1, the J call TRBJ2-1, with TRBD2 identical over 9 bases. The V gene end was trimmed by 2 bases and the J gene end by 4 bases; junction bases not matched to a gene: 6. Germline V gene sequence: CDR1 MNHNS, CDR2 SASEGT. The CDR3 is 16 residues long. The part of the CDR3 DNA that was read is TGTGCCAGCAGTGAAAGTCTAGCGGGGCGATACAATGAG. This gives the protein CASSESLAGRYNE. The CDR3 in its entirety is CASSESLAGRYNEQFF.

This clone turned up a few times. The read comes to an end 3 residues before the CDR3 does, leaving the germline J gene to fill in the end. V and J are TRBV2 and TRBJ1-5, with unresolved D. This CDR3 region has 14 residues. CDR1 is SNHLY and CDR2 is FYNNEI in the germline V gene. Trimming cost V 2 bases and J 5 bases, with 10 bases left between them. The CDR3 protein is CASSESTVYQPQHF. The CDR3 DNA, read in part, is TGTGCCAGCAGTGAATCAACAGTGTATCAGCCC.

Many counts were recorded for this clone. The chain's CDR3 is CASSAETGSYEQYF. The sequenced part of the CDR3 DNA is TGTGCCAGCAGTGCTGAGACAGGGTCCTACGAG. The V gene is TRBV6-1, the J gene TRBJ2-7, with TRBD1 identical over 7 bases. The CDR3 is cut off 3 residues early in the read; its end comes from the germline J gene. The CDR3 is made up of 14 amino acids. Looked up from germline, CDR1 is MNHNS and CDR2 is SASEGT. Trimming at V came to 4 bases and at J to 1 base, leaving 4 bases not matched to a gene.

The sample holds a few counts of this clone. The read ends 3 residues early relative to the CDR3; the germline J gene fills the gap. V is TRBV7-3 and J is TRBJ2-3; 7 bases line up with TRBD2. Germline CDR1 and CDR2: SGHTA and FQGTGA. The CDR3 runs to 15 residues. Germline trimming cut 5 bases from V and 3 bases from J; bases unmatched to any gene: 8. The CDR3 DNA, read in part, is TGTGCCAGCAGCCCCACGGGACTAAATACAGATACG. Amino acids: CASSPTGLNTDT. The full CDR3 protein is CASSPTGLNTDTQYF.

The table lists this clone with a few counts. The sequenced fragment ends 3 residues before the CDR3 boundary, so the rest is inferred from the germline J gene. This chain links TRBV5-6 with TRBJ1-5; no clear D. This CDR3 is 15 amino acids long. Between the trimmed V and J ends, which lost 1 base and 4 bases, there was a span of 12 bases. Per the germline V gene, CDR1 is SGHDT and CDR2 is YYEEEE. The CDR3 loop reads CASSLRAGLNQPQHF. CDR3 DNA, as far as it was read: TGTGCCAGCAGCTTGAGGGCTGGGCTTAATCAGCCC.

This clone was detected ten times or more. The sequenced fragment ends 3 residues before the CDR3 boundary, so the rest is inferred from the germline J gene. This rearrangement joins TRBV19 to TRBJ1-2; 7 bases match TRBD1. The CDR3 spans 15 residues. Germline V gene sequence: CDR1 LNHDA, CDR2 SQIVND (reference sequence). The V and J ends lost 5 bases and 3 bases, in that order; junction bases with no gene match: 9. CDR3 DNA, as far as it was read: TGTGCCAGTAGTCCCAGGCGGACAGGTCACTATGGC. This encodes CASSPRRTGHYG. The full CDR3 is CASSPRRTGHYGYTF. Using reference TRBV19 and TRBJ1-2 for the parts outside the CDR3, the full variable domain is DGGITQSPKYLFRKEGQNVTLSCEQNLNHDAMYWYRQDPGQGLRLIYYSQIVNDFQKGDIAEGYSVSREKKESFPLTVTSAQKNPTAFYLCASSPRRTGHYGYTFGSGTRLTVV.

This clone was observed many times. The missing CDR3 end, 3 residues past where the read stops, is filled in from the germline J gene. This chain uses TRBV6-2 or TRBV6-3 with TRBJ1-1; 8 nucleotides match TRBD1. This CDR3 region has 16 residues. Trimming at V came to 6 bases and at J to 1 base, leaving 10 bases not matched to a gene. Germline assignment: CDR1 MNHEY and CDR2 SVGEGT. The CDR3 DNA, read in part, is TGTGCCAGCAGGCCCTTCCTTGGGACAGGGAACACTGAA. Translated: CASRPFLGTGNTE. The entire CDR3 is CASRPFLGTGNTEAFF.

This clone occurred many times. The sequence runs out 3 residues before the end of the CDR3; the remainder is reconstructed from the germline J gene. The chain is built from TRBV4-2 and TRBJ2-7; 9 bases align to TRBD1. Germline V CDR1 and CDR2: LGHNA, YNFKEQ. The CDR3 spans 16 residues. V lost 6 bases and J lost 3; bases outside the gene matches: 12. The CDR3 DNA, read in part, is TGTGCCAGCAGACAAAGCTCCGGGACAGGGTTCTACGAG. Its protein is CASRQSSGTGFYE. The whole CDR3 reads CASRQSSGTGFYEQYF.

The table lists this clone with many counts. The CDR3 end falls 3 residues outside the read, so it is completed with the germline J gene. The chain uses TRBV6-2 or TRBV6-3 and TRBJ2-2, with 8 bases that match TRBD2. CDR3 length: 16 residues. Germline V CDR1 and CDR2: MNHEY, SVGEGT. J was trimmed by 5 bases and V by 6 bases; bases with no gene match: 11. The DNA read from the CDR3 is TGTGCCAGCAGCGTATCCGGGGGGGCATATACCGGGGAG. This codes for CASSVSGGAYTGE. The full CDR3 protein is CASSVSGGAYTGELFF.

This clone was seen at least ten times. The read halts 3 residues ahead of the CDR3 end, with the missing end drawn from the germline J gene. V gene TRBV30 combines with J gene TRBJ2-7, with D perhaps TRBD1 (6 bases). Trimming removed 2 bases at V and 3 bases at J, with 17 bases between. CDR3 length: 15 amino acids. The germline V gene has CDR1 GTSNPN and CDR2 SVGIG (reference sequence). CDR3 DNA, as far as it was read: TGTGCCTGGAGTTTGGCCCTAGGGGGATTCTACGAG. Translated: CAWSLALGGFYE. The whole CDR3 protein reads CAWSLALGGFYEQYF.

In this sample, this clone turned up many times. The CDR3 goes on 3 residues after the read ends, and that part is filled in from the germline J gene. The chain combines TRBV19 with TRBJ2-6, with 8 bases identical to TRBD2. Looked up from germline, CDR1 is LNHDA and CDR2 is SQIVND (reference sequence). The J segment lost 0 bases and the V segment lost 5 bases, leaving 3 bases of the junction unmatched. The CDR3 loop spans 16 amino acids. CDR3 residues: CASSPGGASGANVLTF. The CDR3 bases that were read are TGTGCCAGTAGTCCCGGGGGGGCCTCTGGGGCCAACGTC.

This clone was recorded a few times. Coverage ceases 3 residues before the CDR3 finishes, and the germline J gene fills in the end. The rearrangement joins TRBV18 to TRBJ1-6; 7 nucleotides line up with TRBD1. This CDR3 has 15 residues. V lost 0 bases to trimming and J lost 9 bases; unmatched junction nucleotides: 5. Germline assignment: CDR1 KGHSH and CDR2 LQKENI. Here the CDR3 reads CASSPPQGEGSPLHF. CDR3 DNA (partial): TGTGCCAGCTCACCACCCCAGGGGGAAGGTTCACCC.

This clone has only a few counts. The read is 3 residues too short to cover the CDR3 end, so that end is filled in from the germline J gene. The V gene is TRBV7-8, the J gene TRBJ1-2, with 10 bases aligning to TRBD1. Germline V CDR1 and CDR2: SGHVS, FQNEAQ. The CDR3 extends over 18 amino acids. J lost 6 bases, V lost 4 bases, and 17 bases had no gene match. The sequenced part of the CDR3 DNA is TGTGCCAGCAGCTCCGAGGGAACAGGGACAGGGGCATATCATGGC. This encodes CASSSEGTGTGAYHG. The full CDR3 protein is CASSSEGTGTGAYHGYTF.

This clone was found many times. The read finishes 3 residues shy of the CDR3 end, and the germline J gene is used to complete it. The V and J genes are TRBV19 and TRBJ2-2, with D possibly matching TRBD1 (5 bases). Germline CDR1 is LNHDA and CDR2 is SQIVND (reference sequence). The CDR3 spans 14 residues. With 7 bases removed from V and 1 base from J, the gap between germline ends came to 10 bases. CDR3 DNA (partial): TGTGCCAGTACCAAGACAGTGAACACCGGGGAG. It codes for CASTKTVNTGE. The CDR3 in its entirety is CASTKTVNTGELFF.

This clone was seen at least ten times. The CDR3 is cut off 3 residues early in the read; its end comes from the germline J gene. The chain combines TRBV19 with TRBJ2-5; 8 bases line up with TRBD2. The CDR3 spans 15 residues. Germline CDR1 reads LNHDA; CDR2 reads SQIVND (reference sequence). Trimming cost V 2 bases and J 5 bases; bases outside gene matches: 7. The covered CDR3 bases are TGTGCCAGTAGTATAATCGGACTAGCATGGGAGACC. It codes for CASSIIGLAWET. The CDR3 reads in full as CASSIIGLAWETQYF.

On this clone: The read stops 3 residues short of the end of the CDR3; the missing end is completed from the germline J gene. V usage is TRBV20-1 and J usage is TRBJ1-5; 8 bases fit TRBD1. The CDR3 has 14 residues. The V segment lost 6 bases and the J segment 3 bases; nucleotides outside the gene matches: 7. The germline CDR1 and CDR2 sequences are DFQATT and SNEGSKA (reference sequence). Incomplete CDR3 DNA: TGCAGTGCCGGACGGGACAGGACCAATCAGCCC. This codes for CSAGRDRTNQP. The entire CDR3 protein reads CSAGRDRTNQPQHF.

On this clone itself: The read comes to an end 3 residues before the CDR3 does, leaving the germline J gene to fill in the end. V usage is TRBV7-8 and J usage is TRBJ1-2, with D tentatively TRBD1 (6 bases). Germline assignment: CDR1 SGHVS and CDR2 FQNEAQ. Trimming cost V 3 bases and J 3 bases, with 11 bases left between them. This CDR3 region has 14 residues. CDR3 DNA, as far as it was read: TGTGCCAGCAGCTTCAACAGGGCTGACTATGGC. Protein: CASSFNRADYG. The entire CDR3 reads CASSFNRADYGYTF.

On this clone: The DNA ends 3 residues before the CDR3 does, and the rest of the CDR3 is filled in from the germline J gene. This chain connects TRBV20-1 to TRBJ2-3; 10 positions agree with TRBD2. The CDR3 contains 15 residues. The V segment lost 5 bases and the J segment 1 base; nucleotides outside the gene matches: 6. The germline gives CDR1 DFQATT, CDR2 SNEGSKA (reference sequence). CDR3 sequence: CSAHKREGRTDTQYF. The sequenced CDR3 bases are TGCAGTGCTCATAAGCGGGAGGGCCGCACAGATACG.